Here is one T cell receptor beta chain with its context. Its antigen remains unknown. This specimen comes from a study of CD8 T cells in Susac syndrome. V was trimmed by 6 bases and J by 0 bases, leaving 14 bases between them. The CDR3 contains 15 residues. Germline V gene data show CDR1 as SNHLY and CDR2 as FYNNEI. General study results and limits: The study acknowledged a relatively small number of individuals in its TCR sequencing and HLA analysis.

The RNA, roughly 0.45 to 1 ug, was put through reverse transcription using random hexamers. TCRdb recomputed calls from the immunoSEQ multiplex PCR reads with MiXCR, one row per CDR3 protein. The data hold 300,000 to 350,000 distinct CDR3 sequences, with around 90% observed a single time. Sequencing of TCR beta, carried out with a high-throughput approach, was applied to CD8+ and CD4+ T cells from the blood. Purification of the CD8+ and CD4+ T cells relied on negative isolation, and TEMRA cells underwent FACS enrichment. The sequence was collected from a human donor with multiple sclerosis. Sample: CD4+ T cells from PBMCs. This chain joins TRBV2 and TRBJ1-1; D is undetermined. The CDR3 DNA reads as TGTGCCAGCAGCACAGCCCCCGTATTGAACACTGAAGCTTTCTTT. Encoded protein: CASSTAPVLNTEAFF.